These T cell receptor beta chains were read from a single sample in a study of T cell changes during pregnancy in multiple sclerosis. TCRdb keeps only in-frame clones here, not all; method: immunoSEQ multiplex PCR. The sample includes about 80,000 clones, about 91% of them seen just once. The material was peripheral blood, obtained before pregnancy. These receptor sequences come from a female donor with multiple sclerosis, enrolled in a pregnancy study. CDR3s include the opening cysteine and the closing phenylalanine or tryptophan. D genes are given only for firm matches. Clone size, where shown, is once, few, many, or a class for clones that have expanded.

J gene: TRBJ2-7
V gene: TRBV6-1
D gene: NA
clone size: NA
CDR3 protein: CASSTVNQPTSEQYF
CDR3 DNA: TGTGCCAGCAGTACGGTCAATCAACCCACCTCCGAGCAGTACTTC

J gene: TRBJ1-5
V gene: TRBV30
D gene: NA
clone size: NA
CDR3 protein: CAWSAARDQPQHF
CDR3 DNA: TGTGCCTGGAGTGCAGCCCGGGATCAGCCCCAGCATTTT

J gene: TRBJ1-5
V gene: TRBV30
D gene: NA
clone size: NA
CDR3 protein: CAWSVGGNQPQHF
CDR3 DNA: TGTGCCTGGAGTGTAGGGGGCAATCAGCCCCAGCATTTT

J gene: TRBJ2-5
V gene: TRBV6-1
D gene: TRBD1
clone size: NA
CDR3 protein: CASSGPDRIQETQYF
CDR3 DNA: TGTGCCAGCAGTGGACCGGACAGGATCCAAGAGACCCAGTACTTC

J gene: TRBJ1-1
V gene: TRBV9
D gene: NA
clone size: NA
CDR3 protein: CASSVKPGQNTEAFF
CDR3 DNA: TGTGCCAGCAGCGTAAAACCGGGACAGAACACTGAAGCTTTCTTT

J gene: TRBJ1-1
V gene: TRBV5-4
D gene: NA
clone size: NA
CDR3 protein: CASSLGGENTEAFF
CDR3 DNA: TGTGCCAGCAGCTTGGGAGGAGAGAACACTGAAGCTTTCTTT

J gene: TRBJ1-2
V gene: TRBV19
D gene: NA
clone size: NA
CDR3 protein: CASSIDRSNYGYTF
CDR3 DNA: TGTGCCAGTAGTATAGATCGTTCGAACTATGGCTACACCTTC

J gene: TRBJ2-5
V gene: TRBV2
D gene: TRBD1
clone size: NA
CDR3 protein: CASSRDRQETQYF
CDR3 DNA: TGTGCCAGCAGCCGGGACAGGCAAGAGACCCAGTACTTC

J gene: TRBJ2-1
V gene: TRBV11-2
D gene: NA
clone size: NA
CDR3 protein: CASSLAHGSYNEQFF
CDR3 DNA: TGTGCCAGCAGCTTGGCACATGGCTCCTACAATGAGCAGTTCTTC

J gene: TRBJ2-7
V gene: TRBV23-1
D gene: NA
clone size: NA
CDR3 protein: CASSQGQGETYEQYF
CDR3 DNA: TGCGCCAGCAGTCAGGGGCAGGGTGAAACCTACGAGCAGTACTTC

J gene: TRBJ2-6
V gene: TRBV28
D gene: NA
clone size: NA
CDR3 protein: CAGQSRLGANVLTF
CDR3 DNA: TGTGCCGGACAGTCTCGACTCGGGGCCAACGTCCTGACTTTC

J gene: TRBJ2-1
V gene: TRBV6-5
D gene: TRBD2
clone size: NA
CDR3 protein: CATGGLAEKEQFF
CDR3 DNA: TGTGCCACCGGGGGACTAGCGGAGAAAGAGCAGTTCTTC

J gene: TRBJ1-4
V gene: TRBV2
D gene: TRBD1
clone size: NA
CDR3 protein: CASSRTGDREKLFF
CDR3 DNA: TGTGCCAGCTCTCGGACAGGGGATAGGGAAAAACTGTTTTTT

J gene: TRBJ2-7
V gene: TRBV27
D gene: NA
clone size: NA
CDR3 protein: CASSFGGRYEQYF
CDR3 DNA: TGTGCCAGCAGTTTTGGGGGCCGGTACGAGCAGTACTTC

J gene: TRBJ1-1
V gene: TRBV11-2
D gene: NA
clone size: NA
CDR3 protein: CASSSSRLGSTNTEAFF
CDR3 DNA: TGTGCCAGCAGCTCGTCTCGATTGGGCTCAACCAACACTGAAGCTTTCTTT

J gene: TRBJ2-1
V gene: TRBV25-1
D gene: NA
clone size: once
CDR3 protein: CASRLNEQFF
CDR3 DNA: TGTGCCAGCAGACTTAATGAGCAGTTCTTC

J gene: TRBJ1-2
V gene: TRBV28
D gene: NA
clone size: NA
CDR3 protein: CASRYPQGAYYGYTF
CDR3 DNA: TGTGCCAGCAGATACCCACAAGGGGCATACTATGGCTACACCTTC

J gene: TRBJ2-2
V gene: TRBV13
D gene: NA
clone size: NA
CDR3 protein: CASSAPYRTGELFF
CDR3 DNA: TGTGCCAGCAGCGCCCCCTATAGAACCGGGGAGCTGTTTTTT

J gene: TRBJ2-3
V gene: TRBV6-6
D gene: TRBD2
clone size: once
CDR3 protein: CASRSGLATTDTQYF
CDR3 DNA: TGTGCCAGCAGGTCCGGACTAGCGACAACAGATACGCAGTATTTT

J gene: TRBJ2-5
V gene: TRBV20-1
D gene: NA
clone size: NA
CDR3 protein: CSALFGTQYF
CDR3 DNA: TGCAGTGCACTTTTTGGGACCCAGTACTTC

J gene: TRBJ2-3
V gene: TRBV7-8
D gene: TRBD2
clone size: NA
CDR3 protein: CASSGPSSGSSTDTQYF
CDR3 DNA: TGTGCCAGCAGCGGGCCCTCTAGCGGATCTAGCACAGATACGCAGTATTTT

J gene: TRBJ2-2
V gene: TRBV7-2
D gene: NA
clone size: NA
CDR3 protein: CASSLWLGAGELFF
CDR3 DNA: TGTGCCAGCAGCTTATGGTTGGGCGCCGGGGAGCTGTTTTTT

J gene: TRBJ1-5
V gene: TRBV30
D gene: NA
clone size: NA
CDR3 protein: CAWSVDRMTLPSNQPQHF
CDR3 DNA: TGTGCCTGGAGTGTGGACAGAATGACACTTCCTAGCAATCAGCCCCAGCATTTT

J gene: TRBJ2-1
V gene: TRBV4-2
D gene: NA
clone size: once
CDR3 protein: CASSLGRDLDSYNEQFF
CDR3 DNA: TGTGCCAGCAGCCTCGGGCGGGACCTCGACTCCTACAATGAGCAGTTCTTC

J gene: TRBJ2-7
V gene: TRBV6-5
D gene: NA
clone size: NA
CDR3 protein: CASSRTVLYEQYF
CDR3 DNA: TGTGCCAGCAGCAGGACAGTCCTCTACGAGCAGTACTTC

J gene: TRBJ1-4
V gene: TRBV7-9
D gene: TRBD1
clone size: NA
CDR3 protein: CASSLTGANEKLFF
CDR3 DNA: TGTGCCAGCAGCTTGACAGGGGCTAATGAAAAACTGTTTTTT

J gene: TRBJ2-7
V gene: TRBV6-1
D gene: NA
clone size: NA
CDR3 protein: CAITQKSSSYEQYF
CDR3 DNA: TGTGCCATAACCCAAAAAAGTAGTTCCTACGAGCAGTACTTC

J gene: TRBJ1-1
V gene: TRBV5-4
D gene: TRBD1
clone size: once
CDR3 protein: CASSTGGGTEAFF
CDR3 DNA: TGTGCCAGCAGCACAGGGGGGGGCACTGAAGCTTTCTTT

J gene: TRBJ2-1
V gene: TRBV5-1
D gene: NA
clone size: NA
CDR3 protein: CASSPILDNEQFF
CDR3 DNA: TGCGCCAGCAGCCCTATACTAGACAATGAGCAGTTCTTC

J gene: TRBJ1-1
V gene: TRBV2
D gene: NA
clone size: NA
CDR3 protein: CASAPRVLFLNTEAFF
CDR3 DNA: TGTGCCAGCGCGCCCAGGGTCCTCTTCTTGAACACTGAAGCTTTCTTT

J gene: TRBJ2-1
V gene: TRBV7-3
D gene: TRBD2
clone size: NA
CDR3 protein: CASSSLAGEYNEQFF
CDR3 DNA: TGTGCCAGCAGCTCTCTAGCGGGGGAATACAATGAGCAGTTCTTC

J gene: TRBJ1-1
V gene: TRBV7-9
D gene: TRBD1
clone size: NA
CDR3 protein: CASSPGTGEAEAFF
CDR3 DNA: TGTGCCAGCAGCCCCGGGACAGGGGAGGCTGAAGCTTTCTTT

J gene: TRBJ2-1
V gene: TRBV4-1
D gene: NA
clone size: NA
CDR3 protein: CASSQDNRANEQFF
CDR3 DNA: TGCGCCAGCAGCCAAGATAACAGGGCGAATGAGCAGTTCTTC

J gene: TRBJ2-1
V gene: TRBV27
D gene: TRBD1
clone size: NA
CDR3 protein: CASSLDRGWNEQFF
CDR3 DNA: TGTGCCAGCAGTTTAGACAGGGGGTGGAATGAGCAGTTCTTC

J gene: TRBJ2-5
V gene: TRBV6-5
D gene: NA
clone size: NA
CDR3 protein: CASSYSPLETQYF
CDR3 DNA: TGTGCCAGCAGTTACTCCCCCCTGGAGACCCAGTACTTC

J gene: TRBJ2-7
V gene: TRBV10-3
D gene: TRBD1
clone size: NA
CDR3 protein: CAISPTGGSYEQYF
CDR3 DNA: TGTGCCATCAGTCCGACAGGGGGGAGCTACGAGCAGTACTTC

J gene: TRBJ2-5
V gene: TRBV18
D gene: NA
clone size: NA
CDR3 protein: CASSGGRETQYF
CDR3 DNA: TGTGCCAGCTCAGGGGGCCGAGAGACCCAGTACTTC

J gene: TRBJ2-3
V gene: TRBV25-1
D gene: NA
clone size: NA
CDR3 protein: CASSRGGGTDTQYF
CDR3 DNA: TGTGCCAGCAGTCGGGGCGGGGGCACAGATACGCAGTATTTT

J gene: TRBJ2-1
V gene: TRBV6-5
D gene: NA
clone size: NA
CDR3 protein: CASSYSGEGPARQFF
CDR3 DNA: TGTGCCAGCAGTTACTCAGGGGAAGGGCCAGCCAGGCAGTTCTTC

J gene: TRBJ2-1
V gene: TRBV27
D gene: TRBD2
clone size: NA
CDR3 protein: CASSFGAGSYNEQFF
CDR3 DNA: TGTGCCAGCAGTTTCGGAGCGGGGTCCTACAATGAGCAGTTCTTC

J gene: TRBJ2-7
V gene: TRBV7-5
D gene: NA
clone size: NA
CDR3 protein: CARSRPGGLAGGGASEQYF
CDR3 DNA: TGTGCCAGAAGCCGGCCGGGGGGACTAGCGGGAGGTGGGGCAAGCGAGCAGTACTTC

J gene: TRBJ2-7
V gene: TRBV28
D gene: NA
clone size: NA
CDR3 protein: CASSPPTGPLFSYEQYF
CDR3 DNA: TGTGCCAGCAGTCCGCCGACAGGCCCTCTCTTCTCCTACGAGCAGTACTTC

J gene: TRBJ1-1
V gene: TRBV7-9
D gene: NA
clone size: NA
CDR3 protein: CASTELSKSLEAFF
CDR3 DNA: TGTGCCAGCACCGAATTATCTAAGTCCCTGGAGGCTTTCTTT

J gene: TRBJ2-3
V gene: TRBV30
D gene: NA
clone size: NA
CDR3 protein: CAWDSGLGSTDTQYF
CDR3 DNA: TGTGCCTGGGACTCAGGGTTAGGGAGCACAGATACGCAGTATTTT

J gene: TRBJ2-2
V gene: TRBV7-2
D gene: NA
clone size: NA
CDR3 protein: CASSLKVQGPTDTGELFF
CDR3 DNA: TGTGCCAGCAGCCTCAAAGTGCAGGGGCCGACGGACACCGGGGAGCTGTTTTTT

J gene: TRBJ2-1
V gene: TRBV2
D gene: NA
clone size: NA
CDR3 protein: CASSDPRRGPIAEQFF
CDR3 DNA: TGTGCCAGCAGTGACCCACGGCGGGGGCCGATCGCGGAGCAGTTCTTC

J gene: TRBJ2-1
V gene: TRBV9
D gene: TRBD1
clone size: NA
CDR3 protein: CASSPGTGVPRYNEQFF
CDR3 DNA: TGTGCCAGCAGCCCCGGGACAGGGGTTCCCCGGTACAATGAGCAGTTCTTC

J gene: TRBJ2-7
V gene: TRBV19
D gene: TRBD2
clone size: NA
CDR3 protein: CASSISWTSGIYEQYF
CDR3 DNA: TGTGCCAGTAGTATATCCTGGACTAGCGGGATCTACGAGCAGTACTTC

J gene: TRBJ2-1
V gene: TRBV28
D gene: TRBD1
clone size: NA
CDR3 protein: CASSLGTGGDFF
CDR3 DNA: TGTGCCAGCAGTTTAGGGACAGGGGGCGATTTCTTC

J gene: TRBJ2-3
V gene: TRBV9
D gene: NA
clone size: NA
CDR3 protein: CASSVDRILTSTDTQYF
CDR3 DNA: TGTGCCAGCAGCGTAGACAGGATACTTACTAGCACAGATACGCAGTATTTT